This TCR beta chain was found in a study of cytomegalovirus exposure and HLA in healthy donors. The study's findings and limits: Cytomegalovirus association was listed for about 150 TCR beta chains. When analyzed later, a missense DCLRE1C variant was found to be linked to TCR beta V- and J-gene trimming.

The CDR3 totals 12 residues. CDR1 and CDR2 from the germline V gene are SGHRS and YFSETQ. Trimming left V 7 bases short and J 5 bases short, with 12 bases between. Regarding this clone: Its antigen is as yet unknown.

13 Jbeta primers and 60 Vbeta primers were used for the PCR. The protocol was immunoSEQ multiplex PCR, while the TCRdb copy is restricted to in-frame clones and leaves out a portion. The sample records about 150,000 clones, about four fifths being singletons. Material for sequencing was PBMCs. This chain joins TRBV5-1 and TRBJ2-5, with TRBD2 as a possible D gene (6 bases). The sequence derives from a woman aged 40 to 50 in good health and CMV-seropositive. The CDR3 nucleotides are TGCGCCAGCGCCGGGAGCGCGGAGACCCAGTACTTC. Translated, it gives CASAGSAETQYF. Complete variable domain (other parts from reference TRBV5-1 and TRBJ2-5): KAGVTQTPRYLIKTRGQQVTLSCSPISGHRSVSWYQQTPGQGLQFLFEYFSETQRNKGNFPGRFSGRQFSNSRSEMNVSTLELGDSALYLCASAGSAETQYFGPGTRLLVL.